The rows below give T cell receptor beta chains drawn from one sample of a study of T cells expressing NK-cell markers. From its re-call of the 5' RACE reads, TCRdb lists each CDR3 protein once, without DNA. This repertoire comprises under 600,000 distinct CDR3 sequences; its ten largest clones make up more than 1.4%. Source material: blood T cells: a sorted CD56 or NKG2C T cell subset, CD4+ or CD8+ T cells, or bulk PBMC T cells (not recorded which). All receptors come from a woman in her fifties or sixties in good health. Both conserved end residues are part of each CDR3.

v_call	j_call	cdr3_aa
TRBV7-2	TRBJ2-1	CASSTQGTNYNEQFF
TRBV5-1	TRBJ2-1	CASSLAGWPEQFF
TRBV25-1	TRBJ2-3	CASRGIAGVLDTQYF
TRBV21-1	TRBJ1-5	CASSKEGTGGVKGNQPQHF
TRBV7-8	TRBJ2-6	CASSLENPRPNVLTF
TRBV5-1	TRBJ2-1	CASTLAGGAEQFF
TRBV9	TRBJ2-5	CASSVGGRGSQETQYF
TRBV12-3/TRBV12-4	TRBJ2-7	CASSLAGVGAYEQYF
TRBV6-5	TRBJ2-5	CASSSDRGRETQYF
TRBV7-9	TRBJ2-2	CASSLGHHQAGELFF
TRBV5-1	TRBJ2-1	CASSLGGQGYNEQFF
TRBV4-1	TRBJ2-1	CASSQLPQGTEFF
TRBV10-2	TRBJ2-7	CASSELSPRDEQYF
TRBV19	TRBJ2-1	CASSIGPRSRNEQFF
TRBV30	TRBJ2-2	CAWSALGSGELFF
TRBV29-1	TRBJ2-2	CSVEPRMDTGELFF
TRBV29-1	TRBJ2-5	CSARSGQETQYF
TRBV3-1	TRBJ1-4	CASSQGDRRNEKLFF
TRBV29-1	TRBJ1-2	CSVEARGVGGNYGYTF
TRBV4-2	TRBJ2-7	CASSQELGLAYEQYF
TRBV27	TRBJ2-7	CASSFRMLGTGYNSYEQYF
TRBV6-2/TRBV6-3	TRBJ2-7	CASSYGRGVSAGYF
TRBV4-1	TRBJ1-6	CASSRQRAEISPLHF
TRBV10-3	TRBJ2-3	CAISPAGGPADTQYF
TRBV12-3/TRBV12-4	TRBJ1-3	CASSLGLISGNTIYF
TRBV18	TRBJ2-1	CASSPPVSNEQFF
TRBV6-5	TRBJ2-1	CASRPATRGRGHNEQFF
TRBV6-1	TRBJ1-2	CASSESLSPYGYTF
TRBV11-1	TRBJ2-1	CASSTNRDNEQFF
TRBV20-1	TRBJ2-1	CSALALAGRDNEQFF
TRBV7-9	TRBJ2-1	CASSLLGQGDAEQFF
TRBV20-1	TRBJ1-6	CSARDRRGTDNSPLHF
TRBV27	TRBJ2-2	CASSPREGAWTGELFF
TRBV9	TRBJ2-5	CASSVYPHSQETQYF
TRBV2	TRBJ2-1	CASMRDRPNEQFF
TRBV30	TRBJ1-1	CAWGGVNEAFF
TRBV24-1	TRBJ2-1	CATSSGTSGKTSYNEQFF
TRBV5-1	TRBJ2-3	CASNRDPGKSAQYF
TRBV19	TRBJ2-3	CAIPINGSTDTQYF
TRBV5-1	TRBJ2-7	CASKDRGDEQYF